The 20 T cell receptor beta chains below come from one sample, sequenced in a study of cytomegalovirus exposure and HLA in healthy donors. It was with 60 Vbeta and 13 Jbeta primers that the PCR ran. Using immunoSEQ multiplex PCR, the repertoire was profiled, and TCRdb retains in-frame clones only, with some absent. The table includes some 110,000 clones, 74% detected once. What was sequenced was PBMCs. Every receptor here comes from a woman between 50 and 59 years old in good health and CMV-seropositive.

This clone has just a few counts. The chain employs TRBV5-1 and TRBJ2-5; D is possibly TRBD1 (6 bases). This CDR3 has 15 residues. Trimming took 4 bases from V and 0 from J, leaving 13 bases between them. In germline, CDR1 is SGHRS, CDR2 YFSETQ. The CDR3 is CASSPYQGYQETQYF. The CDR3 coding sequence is TGCGCCAGCAGCCCATACCAGGGGTACCAAGAGACCCAGTACTTC.

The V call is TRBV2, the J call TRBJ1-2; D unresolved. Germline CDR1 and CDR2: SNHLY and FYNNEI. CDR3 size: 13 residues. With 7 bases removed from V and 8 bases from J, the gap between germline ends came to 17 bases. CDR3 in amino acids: CASTKKPSMGYTF. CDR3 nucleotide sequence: TGTGCCAGCACTAAGAAGCCTAGCATGGGCTACACCTTC.

CDR3 residues: CASSLLTGREKLFF. The DNA for the CDR3 is TGTGCCAGCAGTTTATTGACAGGTCGTGAAAAACTGTTTTTT. J is TRBJ1-4 and V is TRBV27; D is possibly TRBD1 (6 bases). The germline gives CDR1 MNHEY, CDR2 SMNVEV (reference sequence). The ends were cut back, 1 base at V and 7 bases at J, with 10 bases in the middle. The CDR3 sequence is 14 residues long.

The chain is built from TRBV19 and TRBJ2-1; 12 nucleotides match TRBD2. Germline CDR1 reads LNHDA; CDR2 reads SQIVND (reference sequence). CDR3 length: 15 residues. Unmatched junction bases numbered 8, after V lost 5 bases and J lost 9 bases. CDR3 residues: CASSPWTSGVSEQFF. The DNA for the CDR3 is TGTGCCAGTAGTCCCTGGACTAGCGGGGTTAGTGAGCAGTTCTTC. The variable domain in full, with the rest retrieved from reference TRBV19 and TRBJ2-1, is DGGITQSPKYLFRKEGQNVTLSCEQNLNHDAMYWYRQDPGQGLRLIYYSQIVNDFQKGDIAEGYSVSREKKESFPLTVTSAQKNPTAFYLCASSPWTSGVSEQFFGPGTRLTVL.

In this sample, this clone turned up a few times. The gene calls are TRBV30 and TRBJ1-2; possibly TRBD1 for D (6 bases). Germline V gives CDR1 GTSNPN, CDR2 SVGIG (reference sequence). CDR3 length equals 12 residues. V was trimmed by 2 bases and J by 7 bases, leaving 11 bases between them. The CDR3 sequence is CAWSTGTGGYTF. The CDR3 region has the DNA TGTGCCTGGAGTACAGGGACGGGTGGCTACACCTTC.

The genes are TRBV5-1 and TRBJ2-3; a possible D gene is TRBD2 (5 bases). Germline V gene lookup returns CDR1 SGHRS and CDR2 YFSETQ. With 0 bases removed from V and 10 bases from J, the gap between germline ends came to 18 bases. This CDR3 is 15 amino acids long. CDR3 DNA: TGCGCCAGCAGCTTGGAGAGCATTAGCGTGCCGGCGCAGTATTTT. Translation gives CASSLESISVPAQYF. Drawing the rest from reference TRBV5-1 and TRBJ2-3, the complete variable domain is KAGVTQTPRYLIKTRGQQVTLSCSPISGHRSVSWYQQTPGQGLQFLFEYFSETQRNKGNFPGRFSGRQFSNSRSEMNVSTLELGDSALYLCASSLESISVPAQYFGPGTRLTVL.

The DNA for the CDR3 is TGTGCCTGGAACAGTCTGTCTGGAAACACCATATATTTT. The encoded protein is CAWNSLSGNTIYF. This chain uses TRBV30 with TRBJ1-3; the D is unclear. V lost 4 bases to trimming and J lost 1 base, with 8 bases between them. This CDR3 contains 13 residues. Germline-derived CDR1 and CDR2 are GTSNPN and SVGIG (reference sequence).

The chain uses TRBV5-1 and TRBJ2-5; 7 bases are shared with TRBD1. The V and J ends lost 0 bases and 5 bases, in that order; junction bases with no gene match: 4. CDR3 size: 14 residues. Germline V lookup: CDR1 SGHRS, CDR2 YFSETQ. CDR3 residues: CASSLGQGRETQYF. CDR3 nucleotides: TGCGCCAGCAGCTTGGGACAGGGCCGGGAGACCCAGTACTTC.

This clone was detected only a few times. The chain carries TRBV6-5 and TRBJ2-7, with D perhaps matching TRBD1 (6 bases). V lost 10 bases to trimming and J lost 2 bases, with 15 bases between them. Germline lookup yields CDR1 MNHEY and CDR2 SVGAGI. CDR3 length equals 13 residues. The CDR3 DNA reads TGTGCCACAATTAACAGGGCCACCTACGAGCAGTACTTC. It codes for CATINRATYEQYF.

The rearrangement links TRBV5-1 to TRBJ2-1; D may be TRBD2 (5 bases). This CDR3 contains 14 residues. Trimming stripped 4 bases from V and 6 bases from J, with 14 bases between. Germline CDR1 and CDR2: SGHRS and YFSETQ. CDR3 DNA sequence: TGCGCCAGCAGCCTTCCGGGTGGGAGCAATGAGCAGTTCTTC. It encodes CASSLPGGSNEQFF.

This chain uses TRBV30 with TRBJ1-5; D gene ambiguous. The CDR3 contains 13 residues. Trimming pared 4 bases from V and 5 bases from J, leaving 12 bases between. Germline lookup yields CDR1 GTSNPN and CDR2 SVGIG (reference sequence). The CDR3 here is CAWNAGLDQPQHF. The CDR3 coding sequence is TGTGCCTGGAACGCGGGTCTCGATCAGCCCCAGCATTTT.

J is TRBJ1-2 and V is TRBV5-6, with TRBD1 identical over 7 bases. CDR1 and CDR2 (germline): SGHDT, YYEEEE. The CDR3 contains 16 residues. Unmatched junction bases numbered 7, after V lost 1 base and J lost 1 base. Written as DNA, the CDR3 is TGTGCCAGCAGCTTGAGGGGGACAGCCTATAACTATGGCTACACCTTC. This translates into CASSLRGTAYNYGYTF.

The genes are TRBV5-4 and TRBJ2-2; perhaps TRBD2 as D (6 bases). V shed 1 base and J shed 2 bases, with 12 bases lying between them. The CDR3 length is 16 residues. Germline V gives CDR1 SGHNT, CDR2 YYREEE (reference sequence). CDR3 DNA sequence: TGTGCCAGCAGCTTGATCACTAGCCCCAACACCGGGGAGCTGTTTTTT. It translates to CASSLITSPNTGELFF.

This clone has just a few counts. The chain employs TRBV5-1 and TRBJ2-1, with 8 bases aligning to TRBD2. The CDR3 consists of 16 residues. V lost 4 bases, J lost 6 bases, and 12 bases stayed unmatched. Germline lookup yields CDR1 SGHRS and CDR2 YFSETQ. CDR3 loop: CASSLYRGLVPNEQFF. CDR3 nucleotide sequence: TGCGCCAGCAGCCTCTATCGGGGACTAGTGCCCAATGAGCAGTTCTTC.

Written as DNA, the CDR3 is TGCGCCAGCAGCCAAGATCGAGGATGGACTGAAGCTTTCTTT. Residues: CASSQDRGWTEAFF. This sequence joins TRBV4-1 and TRBJ1-1, with D unresolved. The CDR3 is made up of 14 amino acids. The V gene's germline CDR1 is MGHRA and CDR2 YSYEKL. V lost 0 bases and J lost 5, with 10 bases in between.

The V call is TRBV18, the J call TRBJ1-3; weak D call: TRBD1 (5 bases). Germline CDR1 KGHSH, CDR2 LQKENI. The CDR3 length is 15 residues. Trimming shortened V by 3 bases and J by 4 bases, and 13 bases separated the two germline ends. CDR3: CASSPGQGVGNTIYF. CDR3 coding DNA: TGTGCCAGCTCACCTGGACAAGGGGTCGGAAACACCATATATTTT.

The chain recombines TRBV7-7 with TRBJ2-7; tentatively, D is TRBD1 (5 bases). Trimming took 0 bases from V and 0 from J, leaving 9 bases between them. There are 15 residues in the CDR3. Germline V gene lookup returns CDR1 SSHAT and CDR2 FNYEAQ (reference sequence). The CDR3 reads CASSLAPDSSYEQYF. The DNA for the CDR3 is TGTGCCAGCAGCTTAGCGCCAGACAGCTCCTACGAGCAGTACTTC. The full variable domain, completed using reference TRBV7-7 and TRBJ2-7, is GAGVSQSPRYKVTKRGQDVTLRCDPISSHATLYWYQQALGQGPEFLTYFNYEAQPDKSGLPSDRFSAERPEGSISTLTIQRTEQRDSAMYRCASSLAPDSSYEQYFGPGTRLTVT.

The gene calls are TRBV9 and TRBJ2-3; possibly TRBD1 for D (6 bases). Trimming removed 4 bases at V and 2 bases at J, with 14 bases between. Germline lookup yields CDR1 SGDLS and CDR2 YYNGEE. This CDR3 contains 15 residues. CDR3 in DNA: TGTGCCAGCAGCAGCAGGGGTCGGGACACAGATACGCAGTATTTT. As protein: CASSSRGRDTDTQYF.

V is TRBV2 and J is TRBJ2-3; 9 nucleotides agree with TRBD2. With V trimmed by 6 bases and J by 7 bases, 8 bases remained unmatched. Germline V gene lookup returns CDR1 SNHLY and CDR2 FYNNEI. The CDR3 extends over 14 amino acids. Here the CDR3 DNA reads TGTGCCAGCAGCCCCGGGACTAGCCTGCATACGCAGTATTTT. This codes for CASSPGTSLHTQYF.

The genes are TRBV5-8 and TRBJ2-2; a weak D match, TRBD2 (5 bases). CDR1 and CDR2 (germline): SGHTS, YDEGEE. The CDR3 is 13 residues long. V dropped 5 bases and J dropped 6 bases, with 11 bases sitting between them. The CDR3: CASSSVRAGELFF. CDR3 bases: TGTGCCAGCAGTTCCGTGCGGGCCGGGGAGCTGTTTTTT.